This T cell receptor (beta chain) was retrieved from a study of T cell responses to AZD1222 COVID-19 vaccine. CDR3 size: 14 residues. Unmatched junction bases numbered 14, after V lost 8 bases and J lost 7 bases. Germline V CDR1 and CDR2: SGHNT, YENEEA. General study results and limits: Donors, mostly white British, included more females; clonal diversity was possibly underestimated. Targeting of unmutated variant regions was reportedly seen in nearly half of spike-specific TCRs.

Measured with immunoSEQ multiplex PCR; TCRdb has only the in-frame clones, and not every one. The sample records roughly 150,000 clones, approximately 90% being singletons. Of note for this clone: The antigen is not known.

The V call is TRBV11-3, the J call TRBJ2-7; TRBD2 agrees at 7 bases. This sample comprised peripheral blood, obtained on day 0 of AZD1222 vaccination. The sequence derives from an adult in good health. CDR3 bases: TGTGCCAGCGCCTGGGGAGGGAGCAAGGGGGAGCAGTACTTC. It encodes CASAWGGSKGEQYF. Using reference TRBV11-3 and TRBJ2-7 for the parts outside the CDR3, the full variable domain is EAGVVQSPRYKIIEKKQPVAFWCNPISGHNTLYWYLQNLGQGPELLIRYENEEAVDDSQLPKDRFSAERLKGVDSTLKIQPAELGDSAVYLCASAWGGSKGEQYFGPGTRLTVT.